This TCR beta chain was sequenced during a study of a mutant IDH1 vaccine in newly diagnosed glioma (dated by TCRdb to the early 2020s). Concerning the study at large: Vaccination started 4-6 weeks after radiotherapy alone, or was given together with temozolomide cycles in the groups whose treatment included chemotherapy. Of the approximately 30 treated patients, around 62% were male and around 40% were female, and a mean age of around 40 years was recorded. Before enrollment, most patients had been given radiochemotherapy with temozolomide as standard therapy, while the rest had received either radiotherapy alone or temozolomide alone. The week-35 safety follow-up took place at visit V12, and the week-47 end of study took place at visit V13. Peripheral blood was collected at six visits: V03 (baseline), V05, V07, V10, V12 and V13. For exploratory analyses, about 25 treated patients had longitudinal TCRB deep sequencing done wherever samples were available.

The library came from the immunoSEQ multiplex PCR assay. Following the manufacturer's protocol, the hsTCRB Kit was used to amplify rearranged TCR beta chain sequences. An Illumina MiSeq was used to sequence the TCRB libraries. The authors' pipeline ran thus. The kit vendor's proprietary platform handled demultiplexing, trimming and gene mapping. The immuneACCESS repertoire file appears here via TCRdb, limited to in-frame rearrangements. These files lack a portion of the clones; in checked studies, under half of the deficit traces to unresolved V genes, and the cause of the others is not known. The DNA gave D and trimming, while V, J and clone size come from that table. The sample data list more than 30,000 clones, and about 86% of these were observed just once. The ten largest make up about 28% of the sample. The time point label, read with the paper, signifies: week 47, end of study. A 20-mer mutant IDH1 peptide at 300 micrograms in Montanide made up each vaccine dose, which was injected subcutaneously together with topical imiquimod. Eight vaccinations were administered to patients in weeks 1, 3, 5, 7, 11, 15, 19 and 23, corresponding to visits V03 through V10. Donors had newly diagnosed WHO grade 3 or 4 IDH1-mutant astrocytomas with loss of nuclear ATRX. The samples were drawn from NOA16, a multicentre, single-arm, open-label phase I trial in Germany that tested a mutant IDH1 peptide vaccine in humans for the first time. The DNeasy Blood and Tissue Kit was used to extract genomic DNA from EDTA blood for TCRB sequencing.

V is reduced by 2 bases and J by 0 bases, leaving a spacing of 1 base between them. CDR1 SQVTM and CDR2 ANQGSEA are derived from the germline V gene. The CDR3 numbers 11 residues from cysteine through phenylalanine. The sequence is cut down to CDR3 DNA, 33 bases in frame from base 1. Here is what the overall study found, with its caveats: According to the authors, sample limitations meant that analyses of patient blood samples could not be reproduced. Pseudoprogression appeared unrelated to alterations in the top peripheral T cell clonotypes detected by TCRB sequencing. Availability determined which PBMC samples were chosen for TCRB deep sequencing. Immune responses induced by the vaccine were seen in about 93% of patients across multiple MHC alleles.

As regards this clone: This receptor's antigen is unknown. The input lacks base qualities; no much larger clone sits a single base away.

Sequencing used PBMCs, obtained from a glioma patient whose treatment included an IDH1 peptide vaccine. The sequence was collected from a man aged 25-45 years with glioma. The rearranged segments are TRBV29-1 and TRBJ1-1, with no confident D gene call. The DNA reads as follows: TGCAGCGTTGAACTGAACACTGAAGCTTTCTTT. Its amino acids are CSVELNTEAFF.